A selection of T cell receptor beta chains follows, all from one sample in a study of regulatory T cells in long-lasting Graves disease. TCRdb passed the multiplex PCR reads through MiXCR, listing each CDR3 protein once. The table includes 350,000 to 500,000 distinct CDR3 sequences, around 17% detected once. The same specimen was also included in a second study, on T cells in Graves' hyperthyroidism and ophthalmopathy.

Material: peripheral blood mononuclear cells (PBMCs), obtained at new diagnosis, from a patient treated with antithyroid drugs. All receptors come from a woman in her thirties with Graves disease. Both conserved end residues are part of each CDR3. The order of the fields is D gene, J gene, V gene, clone size, CDR3 DNA, CDR3 protein. D genes are given only for firm matches. Clone size appears in some rows only: once, few, many, or a class for an expanded clone.

d_call: NA
j_call: TRBJ2-7
v_call: TRBV6-5
clone_size: many
cdr3_nt: TGTGCCAGCAGTTTTGGTCTCGGCGAGCAGTACTTC
cdr3_aa: CASSFGLGEQYF

d_call: TRBD1
j_call: TRBJ2-4
v_call: TRBV28
clone_size: many
cdr3_nt: TGTGCCAGCAGGCCCGGGACAGCAATAGCCAAAAACATTCAGTACTTC
cdr3_aa: CASRPGTAIAKNIQYF

d_call: TRBD2
j_call: TRBJ2-7
v_call: TRBV5-6
clone_size: many
cdr3_nt: TGTGCCAGCAGCTTGTTGCCTAGCGGTACCTACGAGCAGTACTTC
cdr3_aa: CASSLLPSGTYEQYF

d_call: NA
j_call: TRBJ2-1
v_call: TRBV29-1
clone_size: many
cdr3_nt: TGCAGCGTTGCAAACAGCGGTTACCCCTACAATGAGCAGTTCTTC
cdr3_aa: CSVANSGYPYNEQFF

d_call: NA
j_call: TRBJ2-1
v_call: TRBV20-1
clone_size: NA
cdr3_nt: TGCAGTGCTGGGCCCCTAGCCTCGGCATCCTACAATGAGCAGTTCTTC
cdr3_aa: CSAGPLASASYNEQFF

d_call: NA
j_call: TRBJ2-2
v_call: TRBV10-1
clone_size: NA
cdr3_nt: TGCGCCAGCAGTGACATGGCTGGGCCCGGGGAGCTGTTTTTT
cdr3_aa: CASSDMAGPGELFF

d_call: TRBD1
j_call: TRBJ2-1
v_call: TRBV20-1
clone_size: many
cdr3_nt: TGCAGTGCTAGTTGGGGACAGGGAAACAATGAGCAGTTCTTC
cdr3_aa: CSASWGQGNNEQFF

d_call: NA
j_call: TRBJ2-6
v_call: TRBV30
clone_size: many
cdr3_nt: TGTGCCTGGAGGCGCCCGGGCATCAGCTCTGGGGCCAACGTCCTGACTTTC
cdr3_aa: CAWRRPGISSGANVLTF

d_call: TRBD1
j_call: TRBJ1-6
v_call: TRBV3-1
clone_size: NA
cdr3_nt: TGTGCCAGCAGCCACCGGGACAGAGATTCACCCCTCCACTTT
cdr3_aa: CASSHRDRDSPLHF

d_call: TRBD1
j_call: TRBJ2-1
v_call: TRBV5-1
clone_size: many
cdr3_nt: TGCGCCAGCAGTCCTGGGACAGGGCTCGGGGATGAGCAGTTCTTC
cdr3_aa: CASSPGTGLGDEQFF

d_call: NA
j_call: TRBJ2-7
v_call: TRBV20-1
clone_size: many
cdr3_nt: TGCAGTGCGCCGGAGTATGGGGGAAAGTACGAGCAGTACTTC
cdr3_aa: CSAPEYGGKYEQYF

d_call: NA
j_call: TRBJ1-1
v_call: TRBV6-1
clone_size: many
cdr3_nt: TGTGCCAGGTTGAATAAGGACAGCCCAGGTTTGAACACTGAAGCTTTCTTT
cdr3_aa: CARLNKDSPGLNTEAFF

d_call: NA
j_call: TRBJ2-5
v_call: TRBV20-1
clone_size: NA
cdr3_nt: TGCAGTGCTAGAGGGGGAGGCTCCCAAGAGACCCAGTACTTC
cdr3_aa: CSARGGGSQETQYF